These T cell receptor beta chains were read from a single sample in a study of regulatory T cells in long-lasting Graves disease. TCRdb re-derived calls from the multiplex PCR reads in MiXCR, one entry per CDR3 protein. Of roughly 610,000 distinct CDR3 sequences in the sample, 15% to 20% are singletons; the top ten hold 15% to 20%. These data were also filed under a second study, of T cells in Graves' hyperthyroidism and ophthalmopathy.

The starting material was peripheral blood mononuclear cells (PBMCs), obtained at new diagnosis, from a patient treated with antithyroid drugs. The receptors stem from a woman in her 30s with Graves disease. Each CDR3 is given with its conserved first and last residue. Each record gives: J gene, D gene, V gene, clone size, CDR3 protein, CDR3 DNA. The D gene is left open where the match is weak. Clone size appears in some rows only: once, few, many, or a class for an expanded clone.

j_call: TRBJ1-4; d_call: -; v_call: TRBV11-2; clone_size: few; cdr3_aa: CASSQDMGGPTNEKLFF; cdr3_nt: TGTGCCAGCAGCCAAGATATGGGGGGCCCAACTAATGAAAAACTGTTTTTT
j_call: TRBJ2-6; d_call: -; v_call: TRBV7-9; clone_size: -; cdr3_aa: CASSLRTGANVLTF; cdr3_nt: TGTGCCAGCAGCTTAAGGACTGGGGCCAACGTCCTGACTTTC
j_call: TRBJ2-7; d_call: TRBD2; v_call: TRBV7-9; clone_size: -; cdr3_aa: CASSQISGSVYEQYF; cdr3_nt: TGCGCCAGCAGCCAAATTAGCGGGAGTGTATACGAGCAGTACTTC
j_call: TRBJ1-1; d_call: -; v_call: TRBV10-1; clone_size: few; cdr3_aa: CASSQSGGDKAFF; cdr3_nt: TGCGCCAGCAGCCAGTCGGGGGGGGATAAGGCTTTCTTT
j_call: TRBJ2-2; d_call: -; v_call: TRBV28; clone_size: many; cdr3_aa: CASSSHDKNTGELFF; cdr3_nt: TGTGCCAGCAGTTCCCATGACAAGAACACCGGGGAGCTGTTTTTT
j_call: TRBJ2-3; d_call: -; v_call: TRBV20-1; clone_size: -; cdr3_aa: CSAHQGGVGRPDTQYF; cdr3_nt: TGCAGTGCTCACCAGGGGGGTGTCGGGAGGCCAGATACGCAGTATTTT
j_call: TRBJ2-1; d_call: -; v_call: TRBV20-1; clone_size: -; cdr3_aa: CSARKGGGSSYNEQFF; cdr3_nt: TGCAGTGCTAGAAAGGGAGGGGGGAGCTCCTACAATGAGCAGTTCTTC
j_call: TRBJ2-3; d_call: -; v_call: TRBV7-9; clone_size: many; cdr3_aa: CASSSGSLFRTDTQYF; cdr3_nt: TGTGCCAGCAGCTCCGGAAGCCTATTCCGCACAGATACGCAGTATTTT
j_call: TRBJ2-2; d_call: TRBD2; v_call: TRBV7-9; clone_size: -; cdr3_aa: CASSGRNRAGTSALNTGELFF; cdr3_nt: TGTGCCAGCAGCGGGAGAAATAGGGCCGGGACTAGCGCCTTGAACACCGGGGAGCTGTTTTTT
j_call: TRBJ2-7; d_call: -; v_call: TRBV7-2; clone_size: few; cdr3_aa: CASSLSRSGTNYEQYF; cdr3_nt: TGTGCCAGCAGCCTTAGTAGATCCGGGACCAACTACGAGCAGTACTTC
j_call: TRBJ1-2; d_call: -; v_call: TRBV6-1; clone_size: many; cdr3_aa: CASSGTEFYGYTF; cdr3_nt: TGTGCCAGCAGTGGGACAGAGTTCTATGGCTACACCTTC
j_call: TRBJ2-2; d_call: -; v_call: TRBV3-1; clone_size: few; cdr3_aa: CASSQVLGPTGELFF; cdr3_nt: TGTGCCAGCAGCCAGGTCTTAGGGCCAACCGGGGAGCTGTTTTTT
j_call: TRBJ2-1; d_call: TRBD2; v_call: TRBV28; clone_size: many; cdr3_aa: CASTPPPTSPDNEQFF; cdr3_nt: TGTGCCAGCACCCCCCCCCCGACTAGCCCCGACAATGAGCAGTTCTTC
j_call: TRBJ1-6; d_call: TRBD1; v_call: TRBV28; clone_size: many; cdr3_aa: CASSGTANNSPLHF; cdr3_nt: TGTGCCAGCAGTGGGACAGCTAATAATTCACCCCTCCACTTT
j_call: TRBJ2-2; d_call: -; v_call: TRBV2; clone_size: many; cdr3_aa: CASKGRDTGELFF; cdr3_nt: TGTGCCAGCAAGGGGAGAGACACCGGGGAGCTGTTTTTT
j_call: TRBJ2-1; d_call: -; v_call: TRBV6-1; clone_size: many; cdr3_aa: CASSATSYNEQFF; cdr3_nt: TGTGCCAGCAGTGCGACTAGCTACAATGAGCAGTTCTTC
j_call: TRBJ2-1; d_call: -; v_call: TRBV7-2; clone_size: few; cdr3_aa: CASSSLVWINEQFF; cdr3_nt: TGTGCCAGCAGCTCACTAGTTTGGATTAATGAGCAGTTCTTC
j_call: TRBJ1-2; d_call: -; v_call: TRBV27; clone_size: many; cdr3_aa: CASSLRVDYGYTF; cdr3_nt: TGTGCCAGCAGTTTGAGGGTGGACTATGGCTACACCTTC
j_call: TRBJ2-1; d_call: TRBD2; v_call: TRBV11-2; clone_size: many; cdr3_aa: CASSLDGGGGDEQFF; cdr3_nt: TGTGCCAGCAGCTTAGACGGGGGGGGAGGGGATGAGCAGTTCTTC
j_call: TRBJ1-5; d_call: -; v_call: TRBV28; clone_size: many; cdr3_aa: CASTYSNQPQHF; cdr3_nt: TGTGCCAGCACCTATAGCAATCAGCCCCAGCATTTT
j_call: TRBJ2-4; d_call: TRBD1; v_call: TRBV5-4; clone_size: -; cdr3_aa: CASSLAPSGTGKGNIQYF; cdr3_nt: TGTGCCAGCAGCTTGGCACCCTCCGGGACAGGGAAGGGAAACATTCAGTACTTC
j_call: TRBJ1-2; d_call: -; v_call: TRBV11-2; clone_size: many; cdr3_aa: CASSTRQDYYGYTF; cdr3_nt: TGTGCCAGCAGCACCCGACAGGACTACTATGGCTACACCTTC
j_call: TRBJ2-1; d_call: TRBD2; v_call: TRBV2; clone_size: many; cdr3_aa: CASKPSSGRGDEQFF; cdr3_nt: TGTGCCAGCAAACCCTCTAGCGGGAGGGGCGATGAGCAGTTCTTC
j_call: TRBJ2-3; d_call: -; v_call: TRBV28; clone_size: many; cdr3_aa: CATHLAGQRTQYF; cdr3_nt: TGTGCCACCCATTTGGCCGGACAGAGAACGCAGTATTTT
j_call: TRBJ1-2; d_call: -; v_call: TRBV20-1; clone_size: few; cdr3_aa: CSARVVQQGYGYTF; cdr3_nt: TGCAGTGCTAGAGTCGTCCAGCAGGGGTATGGCTACACCTTC
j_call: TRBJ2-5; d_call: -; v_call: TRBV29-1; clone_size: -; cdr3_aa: CSLTGAEETQYF; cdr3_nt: TGCAGCCTTACCGGGGCCGAAGAGACCCAGTACTTC
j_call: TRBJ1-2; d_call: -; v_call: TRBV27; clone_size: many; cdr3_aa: CASSPTLGGGSYGYTF; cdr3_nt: TGTGCCAGCAGTCCCACCCTGGGGGGCGGGAGCTATGGCTACACCTTC
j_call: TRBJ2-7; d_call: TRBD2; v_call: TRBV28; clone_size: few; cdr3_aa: CASSFPTAGGRHDEQYF; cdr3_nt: TGTGCCAGCAGTTTCCCCACAGCGGGAGGGCGCCACGACGAGCAGTACTTC
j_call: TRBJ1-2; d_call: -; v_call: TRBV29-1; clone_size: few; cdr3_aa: CSVEDRGKSNNYGYTF; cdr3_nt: TGCAGCGTTGAAGATCGGGGAAAGTCTAACAACTATGGCTACACCTTC
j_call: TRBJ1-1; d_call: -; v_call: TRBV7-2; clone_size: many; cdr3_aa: CASSQRPKPNTEAFF; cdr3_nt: TGTGCCAGCAGCCAGAGACCGAAACCGAACACTGAAGCTTTCTTT
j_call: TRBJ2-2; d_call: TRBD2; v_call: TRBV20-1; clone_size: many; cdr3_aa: CSVREGWTGELFF; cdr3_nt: TGCAGTGTTCGGGAGGGCTGGACCGGGGAGCTGTTTTTT
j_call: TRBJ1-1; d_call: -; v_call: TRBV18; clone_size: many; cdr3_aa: CASSPRAQEAFF; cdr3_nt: TGTGCCAGCTCACCCCGGGCCCAGGAAGCTTTCTTT
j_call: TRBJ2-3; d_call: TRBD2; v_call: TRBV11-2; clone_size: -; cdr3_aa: CASSSGGGPGTDTQYF; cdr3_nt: TGTGCCAGCAGCTCCGGCGGGGGTCCGGGCACAGATACGCAGTATTTT
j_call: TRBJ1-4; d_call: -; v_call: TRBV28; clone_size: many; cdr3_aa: CASSTGLTTNEKLFF; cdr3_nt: TGCGCCAGCAGCACTGGACTGACAACTAATGAAAAACTGTTTTTT
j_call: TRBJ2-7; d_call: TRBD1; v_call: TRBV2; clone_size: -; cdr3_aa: CAPLRDRGQYEQYF; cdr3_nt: TGTGCCCCCCTCCGGGACAGGGGTCAATACGAGCAGTACTTC
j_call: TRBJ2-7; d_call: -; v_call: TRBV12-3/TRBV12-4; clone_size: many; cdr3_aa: CASKSRRLYEQYF; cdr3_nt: TGTGCCAGCAAAAGCCGAAGACTCTACGAGCAGTACTTC
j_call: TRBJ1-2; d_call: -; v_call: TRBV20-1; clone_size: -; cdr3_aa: CVTAGTYGYTF; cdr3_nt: TGCGTTACTGCCGGGACCTATGGCTACACCTTC
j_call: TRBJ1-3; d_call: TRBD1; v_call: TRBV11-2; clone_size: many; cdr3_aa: CASRPGTGVGNTIYF; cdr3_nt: TGTGCCAGCAGACCCGGGACAGGGGTTGGAAACACCATATATTTT
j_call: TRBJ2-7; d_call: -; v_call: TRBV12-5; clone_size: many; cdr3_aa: CASGFPPTPLDTYEQYF; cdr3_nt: TGTGCTAGTGGTTTCCCTCCCACTCCACTCGATACCTACGAGCAGTACTTC
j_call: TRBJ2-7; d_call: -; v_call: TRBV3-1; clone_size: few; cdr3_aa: CASSQLGGGYEQYF; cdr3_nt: TGTGCCAGCAGCCAATTAGGGGGGGGGTACGAGCAGTACTTC
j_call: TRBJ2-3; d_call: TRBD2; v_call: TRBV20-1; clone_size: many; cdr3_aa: CSAIPLAVTSTDTQYF; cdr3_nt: TGCAGTGCAATCCCCCTAGCGGTTACTAGCACAGATACGCAGTATTTT
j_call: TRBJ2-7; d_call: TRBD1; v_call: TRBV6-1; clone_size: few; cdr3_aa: CASGGGGQPAYEQYF; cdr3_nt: TGTGCCAGCGGGGGTGGGGGACAGCCAGCCTACGAGCAGTACTTC
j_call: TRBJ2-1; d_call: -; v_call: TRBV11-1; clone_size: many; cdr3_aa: CASSSLTVSNEQFF; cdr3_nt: TGTGCCAGCAGCTCGTTGACAGTATCTAATGAGCAGTTCTTC
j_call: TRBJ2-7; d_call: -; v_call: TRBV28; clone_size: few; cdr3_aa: CASRSRRAELPYEQYF; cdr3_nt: TGTGCCAGCAGGAGTCGGAGAGCGGAATTGCCCTACGAGCAGTACTTC
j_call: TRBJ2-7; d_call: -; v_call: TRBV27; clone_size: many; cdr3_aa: CASSFFPGRQYEQYF; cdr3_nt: TGTGCCAGCAGTTTTTTCCCGGGACGGCAGTACGAGCAGTACTTC